A single sample is the source of the 27 T cell receptor beta chains below, sequenced in a study of CD8+ T cells in alopecia areata (dated by TCRdb to between 2017 and 2018). Libraries were prepared through the immunoSEQ multiplex PCR assay. For TCR sequencing, RNA was extracted from every sample and reverse transcribed into cDNA to serve as template. Imported from immuneACCESS, the table was reduced by TCRdb to in-frame sequences with V and J called. These copies leave out some clones; in studies compared against another copy, an unresolved V gene accounts for under half, and the cause of the remainder is not known. The sample has over 150,000 clones on record, 50% to 60% of them singletons. The biggest ten clones account for about 0.69% of the sample. Read against the paper, the sample's time point label means: around 4 weeks on oral tofacitinib. Read against the paper, the sample's treatment or condition label means: oral pan-JAK inhibitor, 5-10 mg twice daily.

The specimen was CD4+ T cells sorted from blood, collected at week 4, from a patient treated with tofacitinib. These TCRs come from a human donor with alopecia areata.

The V gene is TRBV27, the J gene TRBJ2-7; possible D gene TRBD1, 6 bases. V lost 5 bases and J 6 bases, leaving 11 bases between the germline ends. Germline loops: CDR1 MNHEY, CDR2 SMNVEV (reference sequence). The CDR3 contains 12 residues. Written as DNA, the CDR3 is TGTGCCAGCAGTGGAACAGGGTTCGAGCAGTACTTC. It specifies CASSGTGFEQYF.

This clone turned up a few times. V and J are TRBV13 and TRBJ2-5; TRBD2 matches at 7 bases. The V and J ends lost 2 bases and 2 bases, in that order; junction bases with no gene match: 5. There are 15 residues in the CDR3. Germline V CDR1 and CDR2: PRHDT, FYEKMQ (reference sequence). The CDR3 reads CASSLRGGGQETQYF. CDR3 nucleotide sequence: TGTGCCAGCAGCTTACGCGGGGGAGGACAAGAGACCCAGTACTTC. Full variable domain (rest looked up from reference TRBV13 and TRBJ2-5): AAGVIQSPRHLIKEKRETATLKCYPIPRHDTVYWYQQGPGQDPQFLISFYEKMQSDKGSIPDRFSAQQFSDYHSELNMSSLELGDSALYFCASSLRGGGQETQYFGPGTRLLVL.

This clone occurred a few times. V usage is TRBV5-1 and J usage is TRBJ2-4, with a weak D call TRBD1 (5 bases). The length of the CDR3 is 16 residues. The V end was cut by 3 bases, the J end by 1 base, with 14 bases between. CDR1 and CDR2 (germline): SGHRS, YFSETQ. This CDR3 is CASSSQGSLAKNIQYF. The CDR3 nucleotides are TGCGCCAGCAGCTCTCAGGGAAGTTTGGCCAAAAACATTCAGTACTTC.

The DNA for the CDR3 is TGCAGCGTTGGTATGTCCGGCCGGGGTACTGAAGCTTTCTTT. Translated, it gives CSVGMSGRGTEAFF. The V gene is TRBV29-1, the J gene TRBJ1-1; D uncertain. V was pared by 4 bases and J by 5 bases, with 17 bases between. Per the germline V gene, CDR1 is SQVTM and CDR2 is ANQGSEA. The CDR3 is 14 residues long.

This chain joins TRBV29-1 and TRBJ1-4, with D unresolved. Germline V gene lookup returns CDR1 SQVTM and CDR2 ANQGSEA. Trimming shortened V by 1 base and J by 10 bases, and 10 bases separated the two germline ends. The CDR3 contains 12 residues. The CDR3 DNA is TGCAGCGTTGAAGCAGAGGGAGGAAAACTGTTTTTT. It is translated as CSVEAEGGKLFF.

CDR3 DNA: TGTGCCAGCAGGCGACGTGGGGCTGAAGCTTTCTTT. Translating gives CASRRRGAEAFF. The gene calls are TRBV7-2 and TRBJ1-1, with unresolved D. This CDR3 comprises 12 residues. Between the trimmed V and J ends, which lost 6 bases and 6 bases, there was a span of 11 bases. Germline CDR1 is SGHTA and CDR2 is FQGNSA.

The chain couples TRBV11-2 to TRBJ2-7, with TRBD2 matching over 13 bases. Unmatched junction bases numbered 2, after V lost 1 base and J lost 5 bases. The V gene's germline CDR1 is SGHAT and CDR2 FQNNGV. The CDR3 covers 15 residues. CDR3 amino acids: CASSLVTSGRDEQYF. The DNA of the CDR3 is TGTGCCAGCAGCTTAGTAACTAGCGGGAGGGACGAGCAGTACTTC. The full variable domain, completed using reference TRBV11-2 and TRBJ2-7, is EAGVAQSPRYKIIEKRQSVAFWCNPISGHATLYWYQQILGQGPKLLIQFQNNGVVDDSQLPKDRFSAERLKGVDSTLKIQPAKLEDSAVYLCASSLVTSGRDEQYFGPGTRLTVT.

This clone has only a few counts. The chain links TRBV30 to TRBJ1-2; TRBD1 might be the D (5 bases). The CDR3 has 11 residues. V was pared by 3 bases and J by 5 bases, with 7 bases between. Germline V gives CDR1 GTSNPN, CDR2 SVGIG (reference sequence). The CDR3 coding sequence is TGTGCCTGGAGCCAGGGTTATGGCTACACCTTC. Its translation is CAWSQGYGYTF.

This clone was picked up a small number of times. The CDR3 reads CASSPSGEGWGNQPQHF. The CDR3, as DNA: TGTGCCAGCAGTCCAAGCGGGGAAGGTTGGGGCAATCAGCCCCAGCATTTT. V is TRBV7-2 and J is TRBJ1-5; D unclear. This CDR3 has 17 residues. V gave up 6 bases and J gave up 2 bases, with 20 bases separating them. Germline loops: CDR1 SGHTA, CDR2 FQGNSA.

This clone was seen only once. The chain combines TRBV2 with TRBJ2-5; D tentatively fits TRBD1 or TRBD2 (5 bases each). V lost 6 bases and J lost 2, with 10 bases in between. Germline V gives CDR1 SNHLY, CDR2 FYNNEI. The CDR3 has 13 residues. CDR3: CASRRDGQETQYF. Here the CDR3 DNA reads TGTGCCAGCAGAAGGGACGGACAAGAGACCCAGTACTTC.

This clone turned up a few times. The chain employs TRBV29-1 and TRBJ2-3; the D gene is possibly TRBD1 (5 bases). Per the germline V gene, CDR1 is SQVTM and CDR2 is ANQGSEA. Trimming shortened V by 5 bases and J by 2 bases, and 14 bases separated the two germline ends. This CDR3 contains 14 residues. DNA for the CDR3: TGCAGCGTTCGGATAGACAGACTCACAGATACGCAGTATTTT. Encoded protein: CSVRIDRLTDTQYF.

Details on this clone: This sample also contains other DNA sequences that code for the same CDR3. The chain is built from TRBV30 and TRBJ1-2; possible D gene TRBD1, 6 bases. CDR1 is GTSNPN, CDR2 SVGIG, per germline (reference sequence). V lost 2 bases, J lost 2 bases, and 9 bases lay in between. The CDR3 runs to 13 residues. The CDR3 DNA follows: TGTGCCTGGAGTCCGGACAGAAACTATGGCTACACCTTC. Translating gives CAWSPDRNYGYTF.

Worth noting for this clone: Within the sample, other DNA sequences also encode this same CDR3. The chain employs TRBV30 and TRBJ2-6; D remains ambiguous. The CDR3 extends over 14 amino acids. The V gene's germline CDR1 is GTSNPN and CDR2 SVGIG (reference sequence). Trimming pared 0 bases from V and 1 base from J, leaving 4 bases between. CDR3 DNA sequence: TGTGCCTGGAGTGTACTATCTGGGGCCAACGTCCTGACTTTC. Translated: CAWSVLSGANVLTF.

V is TRBV2 and J is TRBJ2-7, with D possibly matching TRBD1 (6 bases). Germline lookup yields CDR1 SNHLY and CDR2 FYNNEI. The CDR3 spans 14 residues. V lost 7 bases to trimming and J lost 3 bases, with 16 bases between them. The CDR3 is CASTYRDNSYEQYF. CDR3 sequence (DNA): TGTGCCAGCACTTACAGGGATAATAGCTACGAGCAGTACTTC.

V usage is TRBV30 and J usage is TRBJ2-2; 8 bases are shared with TRBD1. Germline lookup yields CDR1 GTSNPN and CDR2 SVGIG (reference sequence). V lost 2 bases to trimming and J lost 2 bases; unmatched junction nucleotides: 16. The CDR3 is made up of 19 amino acids. The CDR3 loop reads CAWSKYTNPGGANTGELFF. As DNA, the CDR3 is TGTGCCTGGAGTAAATACACTAATCCAGGGGGCGCAAACACCGGGGAGCTGTTTTTT.

This chain joins TRBV5-1 and TRBJ2-2; TRBD2 might be the D (6 bases). V gave up 4 bases and J gave up 0 bases, with 10 bases separating them. The CDR3 runs 15 residues. Germline lookup yields CDR1 SGHRS and CDR2 YFSETQ. The CDR3 sequence is CASSASGPNTGELFF. The CDR3 DNA reads TGCGCCAGCAGCGCGAGCGGGCCGAACACCGGGGAGCTGTTTTTT.

As regards this clone: The sample carries other DNA sequences with the same CDR3. CDR3 sequence (DNA): TGCGCCAGCAGCTTCCTAGGGGACGAGCAGTACTTC. Translated: CASSFLGDEQYF. The chain has TRBV5-1 and TRBJ2-7; possible D gene TRBD1, 5 bases. This CDR3 spans 12 amino acids. V lost 2 bases and J lost 5, with 8 bases in between. Germline loops: CDR1 SGHRS, CDR2 YFSETQ.

The chain carries TRBV29-1 and TRBJ1-1, with no clear D. The CDR3 has 11 residues. The V gene's germline CDR1 is SQVTM and CDR2 ANQGSEA. Trimming took off 1 base at V and 10 bases at J, with 10 bases between the two ends. The CDR3 loop is CSVEAYGGAFF. CDR3 bases: TGCAGCGTTGAAGCATATGGCGGAGCTTTCTTT.

This clone was found a few times. The gene calls are TRBV10-3 and TRBJ2-7; 7 bases line up with TRBD2. From germline, CDR1 is ENHRY and CDR2 SYGVKD. There are 13 residues in the CDR3. J was trimmed by 3 bases and V by 8 bases; bases with no gene match: 7. CDR3 sequence (DNA): TGTGCCATCGGGAGGGAGAGGGACTACGAGCAGTACTTC. Encoded protein: CAIGRERDYEQYF.

The chain carries TRBV2 and TRBJ2-4; TRBD2 agrees at 10 bases. Germline values: CDR1 SNHLY, CDR2 FYNNEI. The trim removed 5 bases at V and 0 bases at J, leaving 13 bases unmatched. CDR3 size: 19 residues. The CDR3 coding sequence is TGTGCCAGCAGTCAGGACGCGGGACTAGCGAGACTAGCCAAAAACATTCAGTACTTC. Its translation: CASSQDAGLARLAKNIQYF.

J is TRBJ1-5 and V is TRBV30; tentative D call: TRBD1 (5 bases). Per the germline V gene, CDR1 is GTSNPN and CDR2 is SVGIG (reference sequence). Trimming pared 1 base from V and 6 bases from J, leaving 10 bases between. The CDR3 totals 13 residues. CDR3 loop: CAWSAGVRQPQHF. The CDR3 DNA sequence: TGTGCCTGGAGTGCGGGGGTGCGTCAGCCCCAGCATTTT.

Only one count was recorded for this clone. This chain connects TRBV30 to TRBJ2-3; 8 bases agree with TRBD2. Looked up from germline, CDR1 is GTSNPN and CDR2 is SVGIG (reference sequence). Unmatched junction bases numbered 5, after V lost 4 bases and J lost 5 bases. The CDR3 is 13 residues long. The CDR3 DNA sequence: TGTGCCTGGACGGGAGGGAGGCAAGATACGCAGTATTTT. As protein: CAWTGGRQDTQYF.

The J gene is TRBJ2-1, the V gene TRBV11-3; 13 bases are a match to TRBD2. Germline loops: CDR1 SGHNT, CDR2 YENEEA. V lost 6 bases to trimming and J lost 8 bases; unmatched junction nucleotides: 7. There are 15 residues in the CDR3. DNA for the CDR3: TGTGCCAGCAGTTCGGGACTAGCGGGGAGGTATGAGCAGTTCTTC. Translated: CASSSGLAGRYEQFF.

This sequence joins TRBV4-1 and TRBJ2-5; TRBD2 matches at 10 bases. J was trimmed by 3 bases and V by 4 bases; bases with no gene match: 2. Germline V gene data show CDR1 as MGHRA and CDR2 as YSYEKL. The CDR3 runs 14 residues. CDR3 in amino acids: CASSLGLAEETQYF. DNA of the CDR3: TGCGCCAGCAGCCTCGGACTAGCGGAAGAGACCCAGTACTTC.

This chain links TRBV25-1 with TRBJ2-7; tentatively, D is TRBD2 (6 bases). This CDR3 is built from 11 residues. Germline CDR1 and CDR2: MGHDK and SYGVNS. V was cut by 8 bases and J by 6 bases, with 11 bases left in between. CDR3 in DNA: TGTGCCAGCCGCCGACTAGGCGAGCAGTACTTC. It yields the protein CASRRLGEQYF.

This clone appeared once. The chain is built from TRBV7-9 and TRBJ1-1, with a weak D call TRBD1 (5 bases). The CDR3 runs to 13 residues. Trimming shortened V by 5 bases and J by 9 bases, and 16 bases separated the two germline ends. In germline, CDR1 is SEHNR, CDR2 FQNEAQ (reference sequence). The CDR3 reads CASSVSPGVKAFF. For the CDR3, the DNA is TGTGCCAGCAGCGTATCGCCGGGGGTGAAAGCTTTCTTT.

CDR3 sequence reads: CASSHLYSGVRPEQYF. The CDR3 DNA reads as TGCGCCAGCAGCCACCTCTATAGCGGGGTACGGCCCGAGCAGTACTTC. The chain is built from TRBV4-3 and TRBJ2-7; 8 bases map to TRBD2. CDR3 size: 16 residues. Germline V gene sequence: CDR1 LGHNA, CDR2 YSLEER. Trimming removed 3 bases from V and 6 bases from J; junction bases left unmatched: 13.